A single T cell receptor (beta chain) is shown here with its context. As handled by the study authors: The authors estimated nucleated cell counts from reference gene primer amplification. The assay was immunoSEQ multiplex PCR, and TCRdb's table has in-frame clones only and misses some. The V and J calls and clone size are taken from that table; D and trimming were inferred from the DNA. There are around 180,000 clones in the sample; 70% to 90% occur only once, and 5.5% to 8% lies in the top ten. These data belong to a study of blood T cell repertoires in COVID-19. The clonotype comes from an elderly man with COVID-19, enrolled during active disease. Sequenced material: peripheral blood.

As DNA, the CDR3 is TGCGCCAGCAGCCAATATGCGTCAGGTGCGGGAACTCAGCCCCAGCATTTT. Its protein is CASSQYASGAGTQPQHF. This chain links TRBV4-3 with TRBJ1-5; D call uncertain. The germline V and J ends were trimmed by 2 bases and 6 bases, with 20 bases remaining between them. In germline, CDR1 is LGHNA, CDR2 YSLEER. The CDR3 totals 17 residues.